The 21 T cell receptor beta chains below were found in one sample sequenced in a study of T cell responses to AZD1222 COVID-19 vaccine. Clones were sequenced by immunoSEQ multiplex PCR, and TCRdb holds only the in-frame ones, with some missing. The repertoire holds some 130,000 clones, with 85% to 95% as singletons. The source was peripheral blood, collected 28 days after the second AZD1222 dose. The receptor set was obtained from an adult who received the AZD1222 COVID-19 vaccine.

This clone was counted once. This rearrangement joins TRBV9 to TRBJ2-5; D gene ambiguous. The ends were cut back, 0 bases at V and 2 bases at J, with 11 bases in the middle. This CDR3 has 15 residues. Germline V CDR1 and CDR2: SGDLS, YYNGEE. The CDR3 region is CASSVGGTGQETQYF. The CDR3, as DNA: TGTGCCAGCAGCGTAGGGGGAACGGGTCAAGAGACCCAGTACTTC. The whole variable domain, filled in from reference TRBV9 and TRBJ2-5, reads DSGVTQTPKHLITATGQRVTLRCSPRSGDLSVYWYQQSLDQGLQFLIQYYNGEERAKGNILERFSAQQFPDLHSELNLSSLELGDSALYFCASSVGGTGQETQYFGPGTRLLVL.

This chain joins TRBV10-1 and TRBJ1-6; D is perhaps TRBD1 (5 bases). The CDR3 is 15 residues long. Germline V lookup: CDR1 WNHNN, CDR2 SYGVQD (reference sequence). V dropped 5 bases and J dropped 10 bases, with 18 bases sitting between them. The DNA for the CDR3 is TGCGCCAGCAGTCTAGCCGACAGTGACCCGTCACCCCTCCACTTT. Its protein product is CASSLADSDPSPLHF.

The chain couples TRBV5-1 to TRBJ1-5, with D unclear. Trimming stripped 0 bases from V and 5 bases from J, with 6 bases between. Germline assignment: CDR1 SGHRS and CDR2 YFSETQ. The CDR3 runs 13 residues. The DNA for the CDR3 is TGCGCCAGCAGCTTGGCGAGGGATCAGCCCCAGCATTTT. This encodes CASSLARDQPQHF.

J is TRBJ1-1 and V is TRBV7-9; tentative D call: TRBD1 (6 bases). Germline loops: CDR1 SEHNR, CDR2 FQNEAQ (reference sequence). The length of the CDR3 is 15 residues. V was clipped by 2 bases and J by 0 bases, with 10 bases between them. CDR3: CASSLTGYLNTEAFF. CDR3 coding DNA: TGTGCCAGCAGCTTAACAGGGTACTTGAACACTGAAGCTTTCTTT.

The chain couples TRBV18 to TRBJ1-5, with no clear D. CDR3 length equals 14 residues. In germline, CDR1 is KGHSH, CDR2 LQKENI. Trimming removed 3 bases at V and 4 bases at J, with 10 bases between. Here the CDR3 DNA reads TGTGCCAGCTCACCCGACTTGAGTAATCAGCCCCAGCATTTT. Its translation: CASSPDLSNQPQHF.

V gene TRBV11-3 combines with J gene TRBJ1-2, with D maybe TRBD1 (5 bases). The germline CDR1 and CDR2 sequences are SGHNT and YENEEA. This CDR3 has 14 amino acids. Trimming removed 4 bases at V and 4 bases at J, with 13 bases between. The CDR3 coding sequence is TGTGCCAGCAGCTCGCCTGGTAGGGGCTATGGCTACACCTTC. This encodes CASSSPGRGYGYTF.

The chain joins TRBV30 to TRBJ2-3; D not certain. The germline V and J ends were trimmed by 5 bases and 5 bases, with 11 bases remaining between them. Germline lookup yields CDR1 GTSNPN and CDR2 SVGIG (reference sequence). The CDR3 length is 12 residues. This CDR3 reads CAWGPSEDTQYF. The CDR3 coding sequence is TGTGCCTGGGGACCGAGCGAAGATACGCAGTATTTT.

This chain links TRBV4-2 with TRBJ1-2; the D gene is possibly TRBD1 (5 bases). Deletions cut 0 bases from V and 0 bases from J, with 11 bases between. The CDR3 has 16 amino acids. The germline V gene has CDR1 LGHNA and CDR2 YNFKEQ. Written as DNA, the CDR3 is TGTGCCAGCAGCCAAGATTGGGGCAGTCCTAACTATGGCTACACCTTC. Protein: CASSQDWGSPNYGYTF.

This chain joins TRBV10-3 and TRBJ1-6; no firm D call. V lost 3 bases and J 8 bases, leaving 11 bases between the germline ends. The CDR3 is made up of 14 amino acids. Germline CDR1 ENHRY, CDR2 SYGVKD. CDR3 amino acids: CAISELGDYSPLHF. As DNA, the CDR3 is TGTGCCATCAGTGAACTAGGAGACTATTCACCCCTCCACTTT.

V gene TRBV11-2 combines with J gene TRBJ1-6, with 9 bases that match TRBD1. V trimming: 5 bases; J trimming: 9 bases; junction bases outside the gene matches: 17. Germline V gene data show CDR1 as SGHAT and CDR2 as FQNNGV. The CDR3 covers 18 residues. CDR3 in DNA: TGTGCCAGCAGCCTAGGACAGGGGAGAGTACCGGGAGGTTCACCCCTCCACTTT. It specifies CASSLGQGRVPGGSPLHF.

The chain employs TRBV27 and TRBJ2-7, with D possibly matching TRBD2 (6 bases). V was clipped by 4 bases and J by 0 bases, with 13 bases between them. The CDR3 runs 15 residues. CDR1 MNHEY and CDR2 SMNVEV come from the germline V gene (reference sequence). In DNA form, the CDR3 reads TGTGCCAGCAGTTCCCTTGTCGGGGGCTCCTACGAGCAGTACTTC. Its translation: CASSSLVGGSYEQYF.

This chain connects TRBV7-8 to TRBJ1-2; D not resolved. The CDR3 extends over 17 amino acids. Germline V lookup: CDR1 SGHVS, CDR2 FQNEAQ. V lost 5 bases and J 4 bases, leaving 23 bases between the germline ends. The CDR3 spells CASSTLVGERRGYGYTF. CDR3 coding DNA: TGTGCCAGCAGCACCCTGGTTGGAGAGCGTCGGGGCTATGGCTACACCTTC.

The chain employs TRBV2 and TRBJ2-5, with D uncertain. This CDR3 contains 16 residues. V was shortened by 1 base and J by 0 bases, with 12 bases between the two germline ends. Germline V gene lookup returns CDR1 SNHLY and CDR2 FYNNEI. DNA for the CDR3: TGTGCCAGCAGTGAAGATAGGTCAGAACACCAAGAGACCCAGTACTTC. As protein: CASSEDRSEHQETQYF.

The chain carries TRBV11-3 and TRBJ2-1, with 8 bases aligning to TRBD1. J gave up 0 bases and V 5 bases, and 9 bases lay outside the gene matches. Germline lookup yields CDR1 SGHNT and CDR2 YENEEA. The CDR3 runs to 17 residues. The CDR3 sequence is CASSTIRTGSSYNEQFF. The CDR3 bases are TGTGCCAGCAGCACCATCCGGACAGGGAGCTCCTACAATGAGCAGTTCTTC.

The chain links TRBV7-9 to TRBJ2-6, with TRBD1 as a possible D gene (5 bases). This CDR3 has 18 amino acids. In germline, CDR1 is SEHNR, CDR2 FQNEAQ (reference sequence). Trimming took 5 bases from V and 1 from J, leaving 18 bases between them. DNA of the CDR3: TGTGCCAGCAGCCCCCCAGGTAGTCACAGGTCTGGGGCCAACGTCCTGACTTTC. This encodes CASSPPGSHRSGANVLTF. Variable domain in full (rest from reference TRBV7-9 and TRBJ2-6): DTGVSQNPRHKITKRGQNVTFRCDPISEHNRLYWYRQTLGQGPEFLTYFQNEAQLEKSRLLSDRFSAERPKGSFSTLEIQRTEQGDSAMYLCASSPPGSHRSGANVLTFGAGSRLTVL.

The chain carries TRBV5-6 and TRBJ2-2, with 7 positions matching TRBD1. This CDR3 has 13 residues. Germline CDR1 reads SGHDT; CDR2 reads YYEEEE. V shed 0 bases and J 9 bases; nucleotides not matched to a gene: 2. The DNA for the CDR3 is TGTGCCAGCAGCTTGGAGGGGGCCTGGGAGCTGTTTTTT. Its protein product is CASSLEGAWELFF. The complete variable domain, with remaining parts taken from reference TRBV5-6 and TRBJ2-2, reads DAGVTQSPTHLIKTRGQQVTLRCSPKSGHDTVSWYQQALGQGPQFIFQYYEEEERQRGNFPDRFSGHQFPNYSSELNVNALLLGDSALYLCASSLEGAWELFFGEGSRLTVL.

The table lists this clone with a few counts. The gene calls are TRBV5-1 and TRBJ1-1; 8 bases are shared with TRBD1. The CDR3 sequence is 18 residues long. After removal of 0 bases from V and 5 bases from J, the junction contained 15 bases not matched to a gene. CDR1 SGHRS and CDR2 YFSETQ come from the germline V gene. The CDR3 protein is CASSLVVHVGQGFTEAFF. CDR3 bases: TGCGCCAGCAGCTTGGTAGTCCACGTAGGACAGGGATTTACTGAAGCTTTCTTT.

The CDR3 here is CASSIIAGPTYEQYF. In nucleotides, the CDR3 is TGTGCCAGTAGTATCATAGCGGGGCCCACCTACGAGCAGTACTTC. This rearrangement joins TRBV19 to TRBJ2-7; TRBD2 matches 8 bases. J gave up 2 bases and V 3 bases, and 6 bases lay outside the gene matches. Germline CDR1 and CDR2: LNHDA and SQIVND (reference sequence). The CDR3 sequence is 15 residues long.

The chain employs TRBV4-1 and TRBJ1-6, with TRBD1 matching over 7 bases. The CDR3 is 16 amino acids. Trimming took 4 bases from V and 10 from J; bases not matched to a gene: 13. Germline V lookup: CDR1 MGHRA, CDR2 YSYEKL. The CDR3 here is CASSPYARGDGSPLHF. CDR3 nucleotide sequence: TGCGCCAGCAGCCCGTATGCCAGGGGGGATGGCTCACCCCTCCACTTT.

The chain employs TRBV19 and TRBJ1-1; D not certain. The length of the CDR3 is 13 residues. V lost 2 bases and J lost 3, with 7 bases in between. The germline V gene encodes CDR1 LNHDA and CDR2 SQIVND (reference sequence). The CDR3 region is CASSIRGYTEAFF. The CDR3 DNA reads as TGTGCCAGTAGTATAAGAGGATACACTGAAGCTTTCTTT.

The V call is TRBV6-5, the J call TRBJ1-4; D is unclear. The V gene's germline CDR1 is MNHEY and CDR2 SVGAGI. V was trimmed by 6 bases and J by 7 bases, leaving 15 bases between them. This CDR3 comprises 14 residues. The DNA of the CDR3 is TGTGCCAGCAGCCCCGATGGCTATGGTGAAAAACTGTTTTTT. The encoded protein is CASSPDGYGEKLFF.